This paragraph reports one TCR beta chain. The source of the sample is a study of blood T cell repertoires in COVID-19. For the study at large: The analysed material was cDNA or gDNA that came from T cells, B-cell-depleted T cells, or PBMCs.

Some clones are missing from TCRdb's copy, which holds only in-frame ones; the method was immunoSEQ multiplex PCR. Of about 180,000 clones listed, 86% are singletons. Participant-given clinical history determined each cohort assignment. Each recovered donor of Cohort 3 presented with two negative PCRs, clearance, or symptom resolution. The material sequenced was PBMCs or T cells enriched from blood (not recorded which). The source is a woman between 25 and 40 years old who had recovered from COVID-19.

CDR3 bases: TGTGCCAGCAGCTTAGGGGGTCTAGCGGGTTCCGGAGGGCAGTTCTTC. This translates into CASSLGGLAGSGGQFF. V gene TRBV7-3 combines with J gene TRBJ2-1; TRBD2 matches at 8 bases. From germline, CDR1 is SGHTA and CDR2 FQGTGA. The V and J ends lost 2 bases and 12 bases, in that order; junction bases with no gene match: 15. This CDR3 contains 16 residues.